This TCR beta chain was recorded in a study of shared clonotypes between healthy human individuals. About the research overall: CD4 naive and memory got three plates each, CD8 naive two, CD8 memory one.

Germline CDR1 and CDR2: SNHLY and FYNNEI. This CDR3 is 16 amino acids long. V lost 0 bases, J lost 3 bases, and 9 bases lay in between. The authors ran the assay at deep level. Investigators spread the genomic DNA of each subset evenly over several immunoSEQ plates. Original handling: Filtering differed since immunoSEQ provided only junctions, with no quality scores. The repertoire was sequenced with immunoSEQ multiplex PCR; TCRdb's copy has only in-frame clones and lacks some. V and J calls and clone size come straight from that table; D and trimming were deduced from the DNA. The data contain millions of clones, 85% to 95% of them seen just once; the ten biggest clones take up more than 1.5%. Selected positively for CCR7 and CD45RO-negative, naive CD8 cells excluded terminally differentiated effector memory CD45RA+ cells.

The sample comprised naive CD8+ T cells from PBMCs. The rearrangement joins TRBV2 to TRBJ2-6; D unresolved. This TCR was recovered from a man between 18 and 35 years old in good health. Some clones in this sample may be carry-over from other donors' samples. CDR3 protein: CASSEARVLGANVLTF. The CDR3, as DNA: TGTGCCAGCAGTGAAGCACGAGTTCTTGGGGCCAACGTCCTGACTTTC.